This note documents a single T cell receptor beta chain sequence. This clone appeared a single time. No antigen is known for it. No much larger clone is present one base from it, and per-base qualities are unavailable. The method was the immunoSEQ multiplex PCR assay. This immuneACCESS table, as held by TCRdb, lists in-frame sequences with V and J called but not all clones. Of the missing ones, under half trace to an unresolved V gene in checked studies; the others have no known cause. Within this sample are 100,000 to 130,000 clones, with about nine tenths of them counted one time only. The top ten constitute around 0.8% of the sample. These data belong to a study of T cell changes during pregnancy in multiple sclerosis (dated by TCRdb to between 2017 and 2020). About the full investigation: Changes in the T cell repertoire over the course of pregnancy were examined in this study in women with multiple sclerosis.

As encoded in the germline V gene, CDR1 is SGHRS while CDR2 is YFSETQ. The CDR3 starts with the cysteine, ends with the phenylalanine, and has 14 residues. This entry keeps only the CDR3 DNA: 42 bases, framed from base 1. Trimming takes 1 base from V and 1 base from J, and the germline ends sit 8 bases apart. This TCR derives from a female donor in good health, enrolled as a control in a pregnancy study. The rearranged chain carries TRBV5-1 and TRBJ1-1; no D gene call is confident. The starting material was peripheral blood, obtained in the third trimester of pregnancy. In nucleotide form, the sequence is TGCGCCAGCAGCTTGTACTCCTCGAACACTGAAGCTTTCTTT. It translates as CASSLYSSNTEAFF.